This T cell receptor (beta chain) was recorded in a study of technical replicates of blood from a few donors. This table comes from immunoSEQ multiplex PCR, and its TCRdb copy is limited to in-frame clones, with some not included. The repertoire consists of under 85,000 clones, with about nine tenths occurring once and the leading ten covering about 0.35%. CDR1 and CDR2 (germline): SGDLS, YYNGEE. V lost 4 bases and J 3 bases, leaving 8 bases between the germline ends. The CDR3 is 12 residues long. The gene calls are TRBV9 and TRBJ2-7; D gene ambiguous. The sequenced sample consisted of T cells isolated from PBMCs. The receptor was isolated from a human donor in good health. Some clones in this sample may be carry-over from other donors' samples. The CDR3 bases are TGTGCCAGCAGCTCGAACAGCTACGAGCAGTACTTC. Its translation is CASSSNSYEQYF. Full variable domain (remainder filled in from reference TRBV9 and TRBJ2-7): DSGVTQTPKHLITATGQRVTLRCSPRSGDLSVYWYQQSLDQGLQFLIQYYNGEERAKGNILERFSAQQFPDLHSELNLSSLELGDSALYFCASSSNSYEQYFGPGTRLTVT.